What follows are 26 T cell receptor beta chains derived from one specimen sequenced in a study of CD8 T cells in ankylosing spondylitis (dated by TCRdb to about 2017). Libraries were made using 5' RACE. The listed sequencing device is Illumina HiSeq 2500. TCRdb trimmed the raw reads at Q25, called clones with MiXCR and kept productive beta chains. Rows with one shared CDR3 protein collapse into an entry with the most common genes and DNA. Here the sample has about 280,000 distinct CDR3 sequences; over 15% occur a single time. Of the sample, 7.5% to 9.5% falls within the top ten clones. Sequencing was done on a sample of blood, either unsorted or a sorted T cell fraction (not recorded which). The source of these receptors is a male donor with ankylosing spondylitis or in good health (not recorded which).

The chain couples TRBV12-3 or TRBV12-4 to TRBJ1-4; tentatively, D is TRBD1 (5 bases). CDR3 length: 17 residues. V was clipped by 10 bases and J by 8 bases, with 29 bases between them. The DNA of the CDR3 is TGTGCCACCTGCCCTATATTGACCCGGGTTAAGGGGGAAAAACTGTTTTTT. This sequence encodes CATCPILTRVKGEKLFF.

The chain uses TRBV28 and TRBJ1-6, with a weak D call TRBD1 (6 bases). V was cut by 11 bases and J by 7 bases, with 18 bases left in between. This CDR3 contains 14 residues. Germline V CDR1 and CDR2: MDHEN, SYDVKM. In DNA, the CDR3 is TGTGCCTCTACTCCTCCAGGGGTAAATTCACCCCTCCACTTT. It yields the protein CASTPPGVNSPLHF.

This chain links TRBV5-1 with TRBJ2-2; 12 positions agree with TRBD1. CDR3 length equals 16 residues. The trim removed 4 bases at V and 6 bases at J, leaving 7 bases unmatched. CDR1 is SGHRS and CDR2 is YFSETQ in the germline V gene. The CDR3: CASSQGQGAGSGELFF. The CDR3 DNA reads TGCGCCAGCAGCCAGGGACAGGGGGCCGGTTCCGGGGAGCTGTTTTTT.

In regard to this clonotype: A much larger clone differs by one base, so this may be a read error. CDR3 nucleotide sequence: TGTGCCAGCAATCCTAGCGGGGGCTCCTACAATGAGCAGTTCTTC. It yields the protein CASNPSGGSYNEQFF. This chain joins TRBV9 and TRBJ2-1; 10 bases fit TRBD2. Germline lookup yields CDR1 SGDLS and CDR2 YYNGEE. J lost 0 bases, V lost 6 bases, and 3 bases had no gene match. This CDR3 is 15 amino acids long.

This clonotype was seen many times. The rearrangement uses TRBV20-1 and TRBJ1-1; D is uncertain. The CDR3 is 11 residues long. Per the germline V gene, CDR1 is DFQATT and CDR2 is SNEGSKA (reference sequence). The germline V and J ends were trimmed by 3 bases and 11 bases, with 13 bases remaining between them. CDR3 amino acids: CSASPTYSAFF. CDR3 DNA: TGCAGTGCTAGTCCTACCTACTCCGCTTTCTTT.

This clonotype was found a few times. The chain carries TRBV7-9 and TRBJ2-1, with TRBD2 as a possible D gene (7 bases). V lost 3 bases, J lost 8 bases, and 14 bases lay in between. The CDR3 extends over 14 amino acids. Germline lookup yields CDR1 SEHNR and CDR2 FQNEAQ (reference sequence). In DNA, the CDR3 is TGTGCCAGCAGCTTCTGGGGGGGGCAGGATGAGCAGTTCTTC. This codes for CASSFWGGQDEQFF.

This clonotype came up a few times. CDR3 sequence reads: CASSEIGTGGYNEQFF. CDR3 nucleotides: TGTGCCAGCAGTGAAATTGGGACAGGGGGCTACAATGAGCAGTTCTTC. The chain carries TRBV6-1 and TRBJ2-1; 11 bases align to TRBD1. Germline trimming cut 2 bases from V and 3 bases from J; bases unmatched to any gene: 3. CDR1 MNHNS and CDR2 SASEGT come from the germline V gene. The CDR3 loop spans 16 amino acids.

This sequence joins TRBV12-3 or TRBV12-4 and TRBJ2-1; D possibly corresponds to TRBD1 (5 bases). V was trimmed by 3 bases and J by 6 bases, leaving 12 bases between them. This CDR3 comprises 14 residues. The CDR3 DNA follows: TGTGCCAGCAGTTTCCATCGACAGCTCAATGAGCAGTTCTTC. Residues: CASSFHRQLNEQFF.

This clonotype was seen only a few times. The V gene is TRBV11-2, the J gene TRBJ2-3, with a possible D match to TRBD1 (6 bases). V was clipped by 2 bases and J by 4 bases, with 13 bases between them. Per the germline V gene, CDR1 is SGHAT and CDR2 is FQNNGV. The CDR3 spans 15 residues. CDR3 in amino acids: CASSLNLQGSDTQYF. The DNA of the CDR3 is TGTGCCAGCAGCTTAAATCTGCAGGGGTCAGATACGCAGTATTTT.

There are many counts of this clonotype. The chain uses TRBV5-1 and TRBJ2-3; 10 bases are shared with TRBD2. Losses at the gene ends were 3 bases for V and 3 bases for J; bases not matched to a gene: 1. The CDR3 runs to 14 residues. In germline, CDR1 is SGHRS, CDR2 YFSETQ. The CDR3 bases are TGCGCCAGCAGCTCGGGACTAGCGACAGATACGCAGTATTTT. This gives the protein CASSSGLATDTQYF.

The table lists this clonotype with a few counts. The CDR3 sequence: CASSVRDRVYNEQFF. In DNA, the CDR3 is TGCGCCAGCAGCGTCCGGGACAGGGTTTACAATGAGCAGTTCTTC. The chain carries TRBV5-1 and TRBJ2-1; 9 bases align to TRBD1. The germline gives CDR1 SGHRS, CDR2 YFSETQ. The J segment lost 4 bases and the V segment lost 4 bases, leaving 6 bases of the junction unmatched. The CDR3 is made up of 15 amino acids. The whole variable domain, remainder taken from reference TRBV5-1 and TRBJ2-1, is KAGVTQTPRYLIKTRGQQVTLSCSPISGHRSVSWYQQTPGQGLQFLFEYFSETQRNKGNFPGRFSGRQFSNSRSEMNVSTLELGDSALYLCASSVRDRVYNEQFFGPGTRLTVL.

This clonotype was observed a handful of times. The rearrangement uses TRBV29-1 and TRBJ1-6, with unresolved D. Trimming left V 6 bases short and J 8 bases short, with 14 bases between. CDR3 size: 13 residues. In germline, CDR1 is SQVTM, CDR2 ANQGSEA. This CDR3 reads CSVATKRDSPLHF. DNA of the CDR3: TGCAGCGTGGCGACAAAAAGGGATTCACCCCTCCACTTT.

This chain uses TRBV15 with TRBJ2-2, with TRBD2 matching 13 bases. Germline lookup yields CDR1 LNHNV and CDR2 YYDKDF (reference sequence). The CDR3 contains 16 residues. V shed 8 bases, J shed 1 base, and the junction held 4 bases outside the gene matches. The CDR3 is CATRLAGGLNTGELFF. CDR3 nucleotides: TGTGCCACCCGACTAGCGGGAGGCCTGAACACCGGGGAGCTGTTTTTT.

This chain uses TRBV5-5 with TRBJ2-3; D unresolved. Deletions cut 1 base from V and 6 bases from J, with 6 bases between. This CDR3 is 12 amino acids long. In germline, CDR1 is SGHKS, CDR2 YYEKEE (reference sequence). The CDR3 is CASSLIVDTQYF. CDR3 sequence (DNA): TGTGCCAGCAGCTTGATCGTTGATACGCAGTATTTT.

This clonotype turned up a few times. The chain uses TRBV27 and TRBJ2-2, with D tentatively TRBD2 (6 bases). Trimming shortened V by 5 bases and J by 1 base, and 17 bases separated the two germline ends. This CDR3 is built from 17 residues. Germline CDR1 reads MNHEY; CDR2 reads SMNVEV (reference sequence). DNA for the CDR3: TGTGCCAGCAGTCCGCATGATGGGGGGATGAACACCGGGGAGCTGTTTTTT. Its protein is CASSPHDGGMNTGELFF.

V and J are TRBV5-5 and TRBJ1-1; D is perhaps TRBD1 (6 bases). The germline V gene has CDR1 SGHKS and CDR2 YYEKEE (reference sequence). This CDR3 contains 12 residues. Trimming cost V 7 bases and J 6 bases, with 13 bases left between them. The CDR3 DNA is TGTGCCAGCGGCGAAACAGGGTCTGAAGCTTTCTTT. It is translated as CASGETGSEAFF.

The genes are TRBV5-1 and TRBJ2-4; D may match TRBD1 or TRBD2 (5 bases each). The CDR3 runs 15 residues. Germline assignment: CDR1 SGHRS and CDR2 YFSETQ. V was pared by 4 bases and J by 5 bases, with 16 bases between. Here the CDR3 reads CASSEQGTSQNIQYF. In DNA, the CDR3 is TGCGCCAGCAGCGAGCAAGGGACCTCCCAAAACATTCAGTACTTC.

The rearrangement links TRBV29-1 to TRBJ1-1, with D possibly matching TRBD1 (6 bases). V was pared by 5 bases and J by 1 base, with 11 bases between. Per germline, CDR1 SQVTM and CDR2 ANQGSEA. The CDR3 loop spans 13 amino acids. CDR3 nucleotides: TGCAGCGTTACAACAGGGCCGAACACTGAAGCTTTCTTT. Protein: CSVTTGPNTEAFF.

The chain carries TRBV5-1 and TRBJ2-2, with a possible D match to TRBD2 (5 bases). The CDR3 sequence is 15 residues long. Germline V gives CDR1 SGHRS, CDR2 YFSETQ. V was shortened by 4 bases and J by 3 bases, with 13 bases between the two germline ends. For the CDR3, the DNA is TGCGCCAGCAGCCGTACACTAGGATACACCGGGGAGCTGTTTTTT. This translates into CASSRTLGYTGELFF.

The chain links TRBV10-3 to TRBJ2-7, with 7 bases that match TRBD1. CDR3 length: 12 amino acids. Germline CDR1 ENHRY, CDR2 SYGVKD. Losses at the gene ends were 8 bases for V and 5 bases for J; bases not matched to a gene: 6. CDR3: CAIGSTGNEQYV. The CDR3 DNA follows: TGTGCCATCGGTTCGACAGGGAACGAGCAGTACGTC.

V and J are TRBV7-8 and TRBJ2-3; 10 bases agree with TRBD2. V lost 1 base, J lost 1 base, and 14 bases stayed unmatched. The CDR3 sequence is 20 residues long. CDR1 is SGHVS, CDR2 FQNEAQ, per germline. The CDR3 nucleotides read TGTGCCAGCAGCTTAGTCTGGGCTAGCGGGAGAGGTAGCGGCACAGATACGCAGTATTTT. Translation gives CASSLVWASGRGSGTDTQYF.

This chain connects TRBV9 to TRBJ2-3; TRBD1 matches 8 bases. With 4 bases clipped from V and 6 bases from J, the junction kept 7 bases outside the gene matches. Per the germline V gene, CDR1 is SGDLS and CDR2 is YYNGEE. The CDR3 has 14 amino acids. CDR3 loop: CASSLDRGGDTQYF. CDR3 sequence (DNA): TGTGCCAGCAGCCTCGACAGGGGTGGGGATACGCAGTATTTT.

This chain joins TRBV5-1 and TRBJ1-5; no firm D call. Trimming shortened V by 4 bases and J by 0 bases, and 14 bases separated the two germline ends. The CDR3 contains 16 residues. The germline V gene encodes CDR1 SGHRS and CDR2 YFSETQ. CDR3 bases: TGCGCCAGCAGCCCGGACCGCAGCTATAGCAATCAGCCCCAGCATTTT. Residues: CASSPDRSYSNQPQHF.

The chain carries TRBV10-3 and TRBJ2-1; D is perhaps TRBD2 (5 bases). Germline V lookup: CDR1 ENHRY, CDR2 SYGVKD. V shed 3 bases and J shed 6 bases, with 15 bases lying between them. CDR3 size: 15 residues. The chain's CDR3 is CAISDRLRWGNEQFF. Here the CDR3 DNA reads TGTGCCATCAGTGACAGACTAAGGTGGGGCAATGAGCAGTTCTTC.

This chain links TRBV3-1 with TRBJ2-5, with 10 bases lining up with TRBD2. J was trimmed by 2 bases and V by 3 bases; bases with no gene match: 9. The CDR3 length is 17 residues. From germline, CDR1 is LGHDT and CDR2 YNNKEL (reference sequence). The CDR3 DNA is TGTGCCAGCAGCCACGCCCGTCCACTAGCGGGGCAAGAGACCCAGTACTTC. Amino acids: CASSHARPLAGQETQYF.

The V gene is TRBV6-1, the J gene TRBJ2-2; 12 bases map to TRBD2. The CDR3 spans 15 residues. Germline values: CDR1 MNHNS, CDR2 SASEGT. Trimming took 5 bases from V and 4 from J; bases not matched to a gene: 2. Written as DNA, the CDR3 is TGTGCCAGCAGTAGACTAGCGGGAGTCACCGGGGAGCTGTTTTTT. Translating it yields CASSRLAGVTGELFF.